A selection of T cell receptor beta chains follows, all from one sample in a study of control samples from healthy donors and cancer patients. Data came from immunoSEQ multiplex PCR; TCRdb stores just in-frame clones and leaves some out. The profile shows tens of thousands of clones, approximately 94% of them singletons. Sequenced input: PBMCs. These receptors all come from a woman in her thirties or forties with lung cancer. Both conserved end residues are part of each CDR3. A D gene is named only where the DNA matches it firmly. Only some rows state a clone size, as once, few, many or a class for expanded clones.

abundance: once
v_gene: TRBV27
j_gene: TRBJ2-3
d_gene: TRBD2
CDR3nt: TGTGCCAGCAGTTCCCCAGCGGGGGGGCGTACAGATACGCAGTATTTT
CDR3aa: CASSSPAGGRTDTQYF

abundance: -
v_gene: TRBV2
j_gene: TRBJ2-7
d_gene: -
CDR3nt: TGTGCCAGCAGTGAAGGCGGTGTTTGGTACGCGCAGTACTTC
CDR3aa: CASSEGGVWYAQYF

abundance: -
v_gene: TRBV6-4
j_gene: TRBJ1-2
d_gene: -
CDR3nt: TGTGCCAGCACCCAAGGTTCAGGGTTTGGCTACACCTTC
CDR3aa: CASTQGSGFGYTF

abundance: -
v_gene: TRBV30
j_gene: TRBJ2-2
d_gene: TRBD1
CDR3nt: TGTGCCTGGAGCAGGACAGGGGTCGGGGAGCTGTTTTTT
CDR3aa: CAWSRTGVGELFF

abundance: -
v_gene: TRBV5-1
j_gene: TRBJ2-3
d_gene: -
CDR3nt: TGCGCCAGCAGCTTGGGATCCCGCACAGATACGCAGTATTTT
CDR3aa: CASSLGSRTDTQYF

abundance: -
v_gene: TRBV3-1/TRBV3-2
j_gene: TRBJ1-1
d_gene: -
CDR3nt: TGTGCCAGCAGCCAAGATAGGGGGGTCGGGGGTGAAGCTTTCTTT
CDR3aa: CASSQDRGVGGEAFF

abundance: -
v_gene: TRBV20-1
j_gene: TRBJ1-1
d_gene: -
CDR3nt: TGCAGTGCTAGTGGGCCGGACCGGGAAGCTTTCTTT
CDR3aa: CSASGPDREAFF

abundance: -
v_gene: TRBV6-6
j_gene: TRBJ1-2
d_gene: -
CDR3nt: TGTGCCAGCAGTTACGGGGACGGGAGCTATGGCTACACCTTC
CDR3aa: CASSYGDGSYGYTF

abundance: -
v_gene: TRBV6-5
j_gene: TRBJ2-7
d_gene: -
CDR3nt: TGTGCCAGCAGGGGGGGCCTGACCGCCTTAAACTTC
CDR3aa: CASRGGLTALNF

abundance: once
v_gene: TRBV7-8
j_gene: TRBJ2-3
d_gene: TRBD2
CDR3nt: TGTGCCAGCAGCTTGCGGCGGGGGAGCACAGATACGCAGTATTTT
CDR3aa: CASSLRRGSTDTQYF